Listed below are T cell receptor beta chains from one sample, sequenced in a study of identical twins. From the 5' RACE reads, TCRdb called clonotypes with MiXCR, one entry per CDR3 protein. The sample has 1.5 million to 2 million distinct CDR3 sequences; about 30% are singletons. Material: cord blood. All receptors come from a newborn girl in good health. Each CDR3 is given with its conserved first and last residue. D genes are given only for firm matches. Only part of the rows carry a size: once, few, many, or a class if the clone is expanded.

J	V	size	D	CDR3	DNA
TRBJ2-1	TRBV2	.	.	CASGAGRLYNEQFF	TGTGCCAGCGGGGCGGGACGCCTCTACAATGAGCAGTTCTTC
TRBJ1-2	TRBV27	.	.	CASRATHREGSYGYTF	TGTGCCAGCAGGGCTACCCACAGGGAAGGGTCCTATGGCTACACCTTC
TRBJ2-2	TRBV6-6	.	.	CASSPGSGLNTGELFF	TGTGCCAGCAGTCCAGGGTCGGGGCTTAACACCGGGGAGCTGTTTTTT
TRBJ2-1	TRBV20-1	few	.	CSASGKGSYNEQFF	TGCAGTGCTAGCGGGAAGGGCTCCTACAATGAGCAGTTCTTC
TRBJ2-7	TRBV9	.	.	CASSPHKGNEQYF	TGTGCCAGCAGCCCCCACAAGGGCAACGAGCAGTACTTC
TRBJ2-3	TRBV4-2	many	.	CASSQGRDTQYF	TGTGCCAGCAGCCAAGGGCGGGATACGCAGTATTTT
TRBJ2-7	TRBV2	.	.	CASSAANYEQYF	TGTGCCAGCAGTGCGGCTAACTACGAGCAGTACTTC
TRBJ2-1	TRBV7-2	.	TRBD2	CASSLMSGVRNEQFF	TGTGCCAGCAGCTTAATGAGCGGGGTTCGGAATGAGCAGTTCTTC
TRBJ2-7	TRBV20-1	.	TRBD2	CSAGTSGALSYNEQYF	TGCAGTGCTGGGACTAGCGGGGCCCTCTCCTACAATGAGCAGTACTTC
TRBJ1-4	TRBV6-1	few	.	CASSERGRHNEKLFF	TGTGCCAGCAGTGAACGGGGGCGGCATAATGAAAAACTGTTTTTT
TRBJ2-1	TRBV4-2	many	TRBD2	CASSQLTSGGNEQFF	TGTGCCAGCAGCCAACTGACTAGCGGGGGCAATGAGCAGTTCTTC
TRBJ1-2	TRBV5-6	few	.	CASSLAPGLGSNYGYTF	TGTGCCAGCAGCTTGGCCCCGGGACTAGGGAGTAACTATGGCTACACCTTC
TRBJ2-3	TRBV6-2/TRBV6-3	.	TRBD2	CASRQELARDTQYF	TGTGCCAGCAGACAAGAACTAGCGAGAGATACGCAGTATTTT
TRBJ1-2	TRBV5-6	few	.	CASSLFFRGGGYTF	TGTGCCAGCAGCTTGTTTTTTAGGGGAGGCGGCTACACCTTC
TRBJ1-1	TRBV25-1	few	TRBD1	CASSEFAIHTGVDWGYTEAFF	TGTGCCAGCAGTGAATTCGCCATTCATACAGGGGTTGATTGGGGATACACTGAAGCTTTCTTT
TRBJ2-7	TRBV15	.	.	CATSTTPGYGQYF	TGTGCCACCAGCACCACCCCAGGGTACGGGCAGTACTTC
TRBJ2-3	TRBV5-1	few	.	CASSYRQARADTQYF	TGCGCCAGCAGCTACCGACAGGCCCGGGCAGATACGCAGTATTTT
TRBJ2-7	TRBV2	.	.	CASRTGEGSYEQYF	TGTGCCAGCAGGACAGGGGAGGGCTCCTACGAGCAGTACTTC
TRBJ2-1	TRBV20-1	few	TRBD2	CSARARGGINNEQFF	TGCAGTGCTAGAGCGCGCGGGGGAATTAACAATGAGCAGTTCTTC
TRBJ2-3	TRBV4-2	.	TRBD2	CASSQEGLAATDTQYF	TGTGCCAGCAGCCAAGAAGGACTAGCGGCCACAGATACGCAGTATTTT
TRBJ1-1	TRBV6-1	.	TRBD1	CASRGTGAGTEAFF	TGTGCCAGCAGGGGGACAGGGGCGGGCACTGAAGCTTTCTTT
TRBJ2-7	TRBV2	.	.	CASSEQVSYEQYF	TGTGCCAGCAGTGAACAGGTGTCCTACGAGCAGTACTTC
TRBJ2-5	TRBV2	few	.	CASSITGRTQETQYF	TGTGCCAGCAGTATTACAGGACGTACCCAAGAGACCCAGTACTTC
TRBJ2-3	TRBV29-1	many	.	CSVTRDSSTDTQYF	TGCAGCGTTACAAGGGATTCTAGCACAGATACGCAGTATTTT
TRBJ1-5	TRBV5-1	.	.	CASSLAPSRRYQPQHF	TGCGCCAGCAGCTTGGCCCCCAGTCGACGCTATCAGCCCCAGCATTTT
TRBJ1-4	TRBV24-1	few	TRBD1	CATSDRRTGDEKLFF	TGTGCCACCAGTGACCGCCGGACAGGCGATGAAAAACTGTTTTTT
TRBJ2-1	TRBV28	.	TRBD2	CASTYGLAGGKNEQFF	TGTGCCAGCACCTACGGACTAGCGGGAGGTAAGAATGAGCAGTTCTTC
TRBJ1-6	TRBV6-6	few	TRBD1	CASSPGTGVSSPLHF	TGTGCCAGCAGTCCTGGGACAGGGGTTAGTTCACCCCTCCACTTT
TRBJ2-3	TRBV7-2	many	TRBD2	CASSLVPRTSGDTQYF	TGTGCCAGCAGCTTAGTCCCCAGGACTAGCGGTGATACGCAGTATTTT